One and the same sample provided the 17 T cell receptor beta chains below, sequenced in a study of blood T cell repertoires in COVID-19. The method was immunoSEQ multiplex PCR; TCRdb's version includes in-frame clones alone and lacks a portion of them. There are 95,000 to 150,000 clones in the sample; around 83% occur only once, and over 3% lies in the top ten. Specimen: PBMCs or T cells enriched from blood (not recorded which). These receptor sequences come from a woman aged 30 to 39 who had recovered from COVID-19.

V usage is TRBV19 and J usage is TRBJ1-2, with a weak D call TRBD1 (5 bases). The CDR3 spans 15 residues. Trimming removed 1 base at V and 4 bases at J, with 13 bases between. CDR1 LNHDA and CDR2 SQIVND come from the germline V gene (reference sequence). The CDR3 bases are TGTGCCAGTAGTATAGGACAGCCTAACCTCTATGGCTACACCTTC. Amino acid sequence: CASSIGQPNLYGYTF. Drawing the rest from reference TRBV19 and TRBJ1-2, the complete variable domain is DGGITQSPKYLFRKEGQNVTLSCEQNLNHDAMYWYRQDPGQGLRLIYYSQIVNDFQKGDIAEGYSVSREKKESFPLTVTSAQKNPTAFYLCASSIGQPNLYGYTFGSGTRLTVV.

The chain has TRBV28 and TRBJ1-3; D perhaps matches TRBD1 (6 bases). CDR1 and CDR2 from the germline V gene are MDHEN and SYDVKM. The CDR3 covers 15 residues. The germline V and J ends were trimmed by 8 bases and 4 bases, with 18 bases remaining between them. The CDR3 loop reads CASAEIQGTGNTIYF. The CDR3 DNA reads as TGTGCCAGCGCGGAGATACAGGGTACCGGAAACACCATATATTTT.

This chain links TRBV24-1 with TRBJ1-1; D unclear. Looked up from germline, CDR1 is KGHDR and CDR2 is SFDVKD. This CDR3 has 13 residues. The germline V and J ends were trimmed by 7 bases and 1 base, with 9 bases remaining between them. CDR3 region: CATRVAANTEAFF. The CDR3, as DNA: TGTGCCACCAGGGTGGCGGCGAACACTGAAGCTTTCTTT.

The CDR3 nucleotides read TGCAGCGTATCACTAGCGGGAAGAAGCATCGGGGCGCAGTATTTT. Protein sequence: CSVSLAGRSIGAQYF. This sequence joins TRBV29-1 and TRBJ2-3; the match to TRBD2 covers 10 bases. Germline trimming cut 6 bases from V and 10 bases from J; bases unmatched to any gene: 16. The CDR3 spans 15 residues. The germline V gene encodes CDR1 SQVTM and CDR2 ANQGSEA.

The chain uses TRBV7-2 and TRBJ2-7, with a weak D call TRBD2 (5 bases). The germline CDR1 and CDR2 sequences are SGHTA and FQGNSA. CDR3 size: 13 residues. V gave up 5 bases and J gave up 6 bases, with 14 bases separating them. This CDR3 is CASSKREWSEQYF. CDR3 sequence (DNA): TGTGCCAGCAGCAAGAGGGAATGGAGCGAGCAGTACTTC.

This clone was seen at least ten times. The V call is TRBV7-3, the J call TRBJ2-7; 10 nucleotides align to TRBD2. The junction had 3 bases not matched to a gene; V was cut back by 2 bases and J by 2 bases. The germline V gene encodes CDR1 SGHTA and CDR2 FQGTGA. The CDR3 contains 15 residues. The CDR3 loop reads CASSLEAGGPYEQYF. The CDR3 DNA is TGTGCCAGCAGCTTAGAAGCGGGAGGGCCCTACGAGCAGTACTTC.

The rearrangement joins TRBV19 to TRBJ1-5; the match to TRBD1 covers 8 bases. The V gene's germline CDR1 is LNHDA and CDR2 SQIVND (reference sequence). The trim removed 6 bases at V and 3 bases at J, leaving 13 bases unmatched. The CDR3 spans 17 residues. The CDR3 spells CASRPGQGAPSNQPQHF. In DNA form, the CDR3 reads TGTGCCAGTAGGCCCGGCCAGGGGGCCCCGTCCAATCAGCCCCAGCATTTT.

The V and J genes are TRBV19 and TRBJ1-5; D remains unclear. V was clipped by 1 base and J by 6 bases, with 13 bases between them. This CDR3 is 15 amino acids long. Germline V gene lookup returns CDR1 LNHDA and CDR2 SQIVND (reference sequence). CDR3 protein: CASSIGFVVSQPQHF. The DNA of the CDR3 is TGTGCCAGTAGTATAGGGTTCGTTGTCAGTCAGCCCCAGCATTTT.

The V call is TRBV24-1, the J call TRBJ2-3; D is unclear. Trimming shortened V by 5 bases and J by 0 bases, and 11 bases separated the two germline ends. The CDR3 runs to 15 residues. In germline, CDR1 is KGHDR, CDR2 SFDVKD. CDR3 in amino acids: CATSALSASTDTQYF. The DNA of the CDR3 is TGTGCCACCAGTGCGCTCAGCGCGAGCACAGATACGCAGTATTTT.

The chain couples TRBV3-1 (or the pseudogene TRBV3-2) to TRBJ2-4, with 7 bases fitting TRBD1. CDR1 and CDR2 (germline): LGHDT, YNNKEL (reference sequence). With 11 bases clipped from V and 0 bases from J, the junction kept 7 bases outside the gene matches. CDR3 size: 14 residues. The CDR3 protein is CAGRQGLAKNIQYF. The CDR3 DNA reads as TGTGCCGGCCGACAGGGTTTAGCCAAAAACATTCAGTACTTC.

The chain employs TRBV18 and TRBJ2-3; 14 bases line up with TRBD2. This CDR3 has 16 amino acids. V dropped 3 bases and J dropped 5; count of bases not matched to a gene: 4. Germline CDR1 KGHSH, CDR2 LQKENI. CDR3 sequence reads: CASSPGLAGVKDTQYF. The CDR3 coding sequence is TGTGCCAGCTCACCGGGACTAGCGGGAGTCAAAGATACGCAGTATTTT.

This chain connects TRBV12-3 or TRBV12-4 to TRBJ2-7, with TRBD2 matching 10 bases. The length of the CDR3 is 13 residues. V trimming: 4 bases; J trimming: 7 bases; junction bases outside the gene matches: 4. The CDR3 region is CASSSSGSGEQYF. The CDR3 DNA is TGTGCCAGCAGTTCTAGCGGGAGTGGGGAGCAGTACTTC.

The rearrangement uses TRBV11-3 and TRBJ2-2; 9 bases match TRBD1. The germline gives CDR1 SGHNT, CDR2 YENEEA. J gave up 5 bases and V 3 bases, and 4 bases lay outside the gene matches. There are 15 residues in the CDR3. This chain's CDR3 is CASSFNRGRTGELFF. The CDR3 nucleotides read TGTGCCAGCAGCTTCAACAGGGGGCGGACCGGGGAGCTGTTTTTT.

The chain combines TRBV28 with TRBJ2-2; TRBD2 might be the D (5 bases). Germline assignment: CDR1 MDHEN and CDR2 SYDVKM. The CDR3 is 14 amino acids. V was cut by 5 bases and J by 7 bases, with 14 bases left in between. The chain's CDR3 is CASSREYRYGELFF. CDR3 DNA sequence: TGTGCCAGCAGTCGGGAATACCGGTACGGGGAGCTGTTTTTT. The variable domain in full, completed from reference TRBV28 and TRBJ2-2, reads DVKVTQSSRYLVKRTGEKVFLECVQDMDHENMFWYRQDPGLGLRLIYFSYDVKMKEKGDIPEGYSVSREKKERFSLILESASTNQTSMYLCASSREYRYGELFFGEGSRLTVL.

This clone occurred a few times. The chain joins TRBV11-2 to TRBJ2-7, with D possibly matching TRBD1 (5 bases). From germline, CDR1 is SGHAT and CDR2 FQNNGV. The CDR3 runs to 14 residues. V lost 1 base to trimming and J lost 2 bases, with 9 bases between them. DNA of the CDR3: TGTGCCAGCAGCTTAGGGTCGACAGCCTACGAGCAGTACTTC. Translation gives CASSLGSTAYEQYF.

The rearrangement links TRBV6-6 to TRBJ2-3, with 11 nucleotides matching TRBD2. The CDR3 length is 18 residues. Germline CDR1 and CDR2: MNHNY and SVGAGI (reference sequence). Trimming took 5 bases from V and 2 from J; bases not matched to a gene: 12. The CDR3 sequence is CASSQQVGTSGFTDTQYF. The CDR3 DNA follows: TGTGCCAGCAGTCAACAAGTAGGGACTAGCGGATTCACAGATACGCAGTATTTT.

This CDR3 reads CASIGQGDYNQPQHF. The DNA of the CDR3 is TGTGCCAGCATTGGACAGGGGGATTACAATCAGCCCCAGCATTTT. The J gene is TRBJ1-5, the V gene TRBV2, with 10 bases aligning to TRBD1. With 7 bases clipped from V and 3 bases from J, the junction kept 6 bases outside the gene matches. This CDR3 has 15 residues. Germline V lookup: CDR1 SNHLY, CDR2 FYNNEI.